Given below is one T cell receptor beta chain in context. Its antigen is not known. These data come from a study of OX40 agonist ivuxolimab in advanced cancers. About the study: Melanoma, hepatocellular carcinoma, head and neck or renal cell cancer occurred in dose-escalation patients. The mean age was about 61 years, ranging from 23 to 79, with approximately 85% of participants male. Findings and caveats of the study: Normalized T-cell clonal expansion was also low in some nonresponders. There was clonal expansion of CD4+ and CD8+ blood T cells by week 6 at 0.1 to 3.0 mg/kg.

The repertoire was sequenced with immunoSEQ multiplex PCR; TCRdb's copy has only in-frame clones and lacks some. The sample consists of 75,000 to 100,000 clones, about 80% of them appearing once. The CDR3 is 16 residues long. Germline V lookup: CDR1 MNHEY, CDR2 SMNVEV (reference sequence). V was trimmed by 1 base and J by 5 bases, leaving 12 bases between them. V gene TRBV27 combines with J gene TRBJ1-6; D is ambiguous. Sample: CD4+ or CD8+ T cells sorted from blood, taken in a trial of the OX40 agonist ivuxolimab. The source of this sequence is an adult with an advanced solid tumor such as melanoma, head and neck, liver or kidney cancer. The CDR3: CASSLWGGSDNSPLHF. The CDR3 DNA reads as TGTGCCAGCAGTTTATGGGGAGGTTCGGATAATTCACCCCTCCACTTT.